This TCR beta chain is drawn from a study of blood T cells in healthy people across ages. The CDR3 is 15 amino acids. Germline CDR1 is DFQATT and CDR2 is SNEGSKA (reference sequence). The ends were cut back, 0 bases at V and 6 bases at J, with 12 bases in the middle. Using a J-beta primer mix together with a sample-barcoded 5' primer, a second PCR was run for roughly 6 to 12 cycles. Every cDNA molecule carried a tag from a template-switch adaptor bearing 12 random nucleotides. TCRdb re-called the 5' RACE reads through MiXCR, storing one row per CDR3 protein. This sample carries about 1.7 million distinct CDR3 sequences, roughly 27% of them seen once, and the ten largest clones take less than 9.5%.

The material sequenced was blood. This chain joins TRBV20-1 and TRBJ1-6; a possible D gene is TRBD1 (5 bases). The source of this sequence is a woman aged 25 to 39 in good health. The CDR3 loop reads CSARDLGHPNSPLHF. The CDR3, as DNA: TGCAGTGCTAGAGATCTCGGACACCCTAATTCACCCCTCCACTTT.